This T cell receptor (beta chain) was recorded in a study of CD8 T cells in ankylosing spondylitis. Whole-study results and caveats: As for the disease-linked clones, they showed a CD8+ phenotype and occurred at relatively low frequencies in peripheral blood. Enrichment of disease-linked clones was reportedly significant in matched ankylosing spondylitis synovial fluid. Within ankylosing spondylitis blood, a TCR beta motif made up of under 10 highly homologous variants appeared to be characteristic. Reactive arthritis synovial fluid and blood previously showed some of these motif variants.

TCRdb ran MiXCR on the 5' RACE reads and lists one entry per CDR3 protein. The sample has a few hundred thousand distinct CDR3 sequences; roughly 13% are singletons. Remarks on this clonotype: Its antigen remains unidentified.

The CDR3 consists of 14 residues. The V and J ends lost 7 bases and 5 bases respectively, with 14 bases between them. The sequence was collected from a male donor with ankylosing spondylitis. The sequencing sample was made of blood, either unsorted or a sorted T cell fraction (not recorded which). The genes are TRBV12-3 or TRBV12-4 and TRBJ1-4, with D tentatively TRBD1 (6 bases). The CDR3 here is CASTLGAGNEKLFF. In nucleotides, the CDR3 is TGTGCCAGCACCTTGGGGGCTGGGAATGAAAAACTGTTTTTT.